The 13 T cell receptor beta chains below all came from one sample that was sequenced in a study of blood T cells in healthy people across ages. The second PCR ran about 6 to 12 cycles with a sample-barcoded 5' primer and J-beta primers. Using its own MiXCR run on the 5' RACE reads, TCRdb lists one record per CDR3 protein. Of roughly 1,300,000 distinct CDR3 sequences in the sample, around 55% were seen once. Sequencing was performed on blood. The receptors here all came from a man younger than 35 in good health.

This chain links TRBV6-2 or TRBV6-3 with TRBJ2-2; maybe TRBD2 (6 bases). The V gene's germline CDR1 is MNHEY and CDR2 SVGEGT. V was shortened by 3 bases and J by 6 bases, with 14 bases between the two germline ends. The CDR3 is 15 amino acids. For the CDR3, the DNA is TGTGCCAGCAGTTATCGGGTGACTAGTCCCGGGGAGCTGTTTTTT. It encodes CASSYRVTSPGELFF.

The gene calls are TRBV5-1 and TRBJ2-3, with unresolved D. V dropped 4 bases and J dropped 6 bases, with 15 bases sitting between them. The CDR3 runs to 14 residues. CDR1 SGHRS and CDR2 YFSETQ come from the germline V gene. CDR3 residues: CASSPETWSDTQYF. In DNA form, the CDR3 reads TGCGCCAGCAGCCCGGAGACCTGGAGCGATACGCAGTATTTT. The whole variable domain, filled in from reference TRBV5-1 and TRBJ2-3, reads KAGVTQTPRYLIKTRGQQVTLSCSPISGHRSVSWYQQTPGQGLQFLFEYFSETQRNKGNFPGRFSGRQFSNSRSEMNVSTLELGDSALYLCASSPETWSDTQYFGPGTRLTVL.

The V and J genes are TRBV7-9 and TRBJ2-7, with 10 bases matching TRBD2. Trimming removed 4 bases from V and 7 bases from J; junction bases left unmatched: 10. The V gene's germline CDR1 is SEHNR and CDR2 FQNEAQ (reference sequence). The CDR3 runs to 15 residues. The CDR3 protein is CASSSTSGNMEEQYF. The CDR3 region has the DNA TGTGCCAGCAGCTCCACTAGCGGGAATATGGAGGAGCAGTACTTC.

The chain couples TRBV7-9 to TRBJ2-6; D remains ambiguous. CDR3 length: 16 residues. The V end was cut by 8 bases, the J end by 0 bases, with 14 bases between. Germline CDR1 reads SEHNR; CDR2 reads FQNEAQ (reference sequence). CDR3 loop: CASGIDRFSGANVLTF. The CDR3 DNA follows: TGTGCCAGCGGCATAGACCGCTTCTCTGGGGCCAACGTCCTGACTTTC.

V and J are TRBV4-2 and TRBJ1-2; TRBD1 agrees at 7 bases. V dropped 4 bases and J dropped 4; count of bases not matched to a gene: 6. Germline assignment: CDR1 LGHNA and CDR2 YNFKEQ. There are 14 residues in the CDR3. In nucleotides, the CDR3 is TGTGCCAGCAGCCTAGACCGGGACAGCTATGGCTACACCTTC. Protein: CASSLDRDSYGYTF.

Here the CDR3 DNA reads TGTGCCACCAGTGAGGCACAGGGGAGTTCCTACAATGAGCAGTTCTTC. Protein product: CATSEAQGSSYNEQFF. The chain joins TRBV24-1 to TRBJ2-1; TRBD1 matches 7 bases. V was pared by 4 bases and J by 1 base, with 6 bases of the junction left unmatched. Germline assignment: CDR1 KGHDR and CDR2 SFDVKD. This CDR3 has 16 residues.

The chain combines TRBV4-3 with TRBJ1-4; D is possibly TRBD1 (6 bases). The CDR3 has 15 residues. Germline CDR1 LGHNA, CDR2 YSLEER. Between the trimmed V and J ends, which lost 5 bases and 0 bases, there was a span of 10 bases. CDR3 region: CASSDDRSTNEKLFF. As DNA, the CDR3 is TGCGCCAGCAGCGACGACAGGTCAACTAATGAAAAACTGTTTTTT.

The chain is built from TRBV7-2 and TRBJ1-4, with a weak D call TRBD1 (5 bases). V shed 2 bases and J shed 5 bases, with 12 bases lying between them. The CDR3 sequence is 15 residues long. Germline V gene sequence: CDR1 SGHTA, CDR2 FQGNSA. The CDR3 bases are TGTGCCAGCAGCTTACAGGGCGGCGGAAATGAAAAACTGTTTTTT. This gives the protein CASSLQGGGNEKLFF.

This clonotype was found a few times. CDR3 amino acids: CASSETSLWDEQFF. The CDR3 nucleotides are TGTGCCAGCAGCGAGACTAGCCTTTGGGATGAGCAGTTCTTC. The chain recombines TRBV7-8 with TRBJ2-1, with 7 bases fitting TRBD2. CDR1 is SGHVS and CDR2 is FQNEAQ in the germline V gene. J was trimmed by 8 bases and V by 5 bases; bases with no gene match: 9. CDR3 size: 14 residues.

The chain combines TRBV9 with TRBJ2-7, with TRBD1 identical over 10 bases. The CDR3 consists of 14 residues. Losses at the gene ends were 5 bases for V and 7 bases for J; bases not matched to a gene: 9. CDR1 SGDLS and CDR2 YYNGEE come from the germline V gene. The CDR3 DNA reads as TGTGCCAGCAGTACTCGGGACAGGGGTGGGGAGCAGTACTTC. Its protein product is CASSTRDRGGEQYF.

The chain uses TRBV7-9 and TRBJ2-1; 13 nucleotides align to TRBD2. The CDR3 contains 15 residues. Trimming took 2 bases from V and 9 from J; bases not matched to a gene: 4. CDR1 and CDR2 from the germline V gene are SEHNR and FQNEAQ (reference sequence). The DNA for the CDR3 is TGTGCCAGCAGCTTAAGGGGACTAGCGGGAATTGAGCAGTTCTTC. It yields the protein CASSLRGLAGIEQFF.

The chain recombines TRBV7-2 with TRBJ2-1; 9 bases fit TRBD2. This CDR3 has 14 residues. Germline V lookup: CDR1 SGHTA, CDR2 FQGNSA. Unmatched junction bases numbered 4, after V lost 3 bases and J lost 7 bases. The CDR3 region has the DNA TGTGCCAGCAGCTTGGGACTAGCAACAAATGAGCAGTTCTTC. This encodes CASSLGLATNEQFF.

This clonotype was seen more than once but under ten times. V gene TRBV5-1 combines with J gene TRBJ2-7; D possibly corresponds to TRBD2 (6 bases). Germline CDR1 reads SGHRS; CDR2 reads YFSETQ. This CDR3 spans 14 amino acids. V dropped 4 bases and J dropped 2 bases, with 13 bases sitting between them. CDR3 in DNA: TGCGCCAGCAGCCTGCTCGGGGAGGCCTACGAGCAGTACTTC. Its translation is CASSLLGEAYEQYF.